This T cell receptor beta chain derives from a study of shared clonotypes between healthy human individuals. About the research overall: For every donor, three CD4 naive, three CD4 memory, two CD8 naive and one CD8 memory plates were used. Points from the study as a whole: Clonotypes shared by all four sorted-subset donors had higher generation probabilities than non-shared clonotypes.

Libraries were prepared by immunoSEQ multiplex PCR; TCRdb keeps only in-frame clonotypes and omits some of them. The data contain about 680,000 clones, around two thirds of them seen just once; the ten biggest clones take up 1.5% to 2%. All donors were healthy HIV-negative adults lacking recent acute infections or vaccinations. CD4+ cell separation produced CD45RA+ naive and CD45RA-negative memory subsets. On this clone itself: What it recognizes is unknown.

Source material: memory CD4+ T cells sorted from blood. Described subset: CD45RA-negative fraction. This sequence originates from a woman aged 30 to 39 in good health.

The CDR3 loop is CASRPGGLITEAFF. DNA for the CDR3: TGTGCCAGCAGACCAGGGGGCTTGATCACTGAAGCTTTCTTT. The V call is TRBV2, the J call TRBJ1-1, with TRBD1 matching 8 bases. Germline V gene data show CDR1 as SNHLY and CDR2 as FYNNEI. The CDR3 consists of 14 residues. The V and J ends lost 6 bases and 4 bases, in that order; junction bases with no gene match: 7.